The rows below give T cell receptor beta chains drawn from one sample of a study of blood T cell repertoires in COVID-19. Assay: immunoSEQ multiplex PCR; the TCRdb copy retains only in-frame clones and omits some. The table shows 120,000 to 150,000 clones, with 80% to 90% occurring only once. The material sequenced was peripheral blood. Every receptor here comes from a man in his forties or fifties who had recovered from COVID-19. CDR3s include the opening cysteine and the closing phenylalanine or tryptophan. The D gene is left open where the match is weak. The size field is filled for only some rows; it gives once, few, many or a size class.

clone size	V gene	D gene	J gene	CDR3 DNA	CDR3 protein
-	TRBV11-3	TRBD2	TRBJ2-1	TGTGCCAGCAGCTTAGATGGCGGGGGACTAGGCTCCTACAATGAGCAGTTCTTC	CASSLDGGGLGSYNEQFF
-	TRBV6-2/TRBV6-3	-	TRBJ1-1	TGTGCCAGCAGCAGGAACAGCTACACTGAAGCTTTCTTT	CASSRNSYTEAFF
-	TRBV19	TRBD1	TRBJ1-6	TGTGCCAGTAGTAATCCGGGACAGGGGGATTCACCCCTCCACTTT	CASSNPGQGDSPLHF
-	TRBV6-1	TRBD1	TRBJ1-3	TGTGCCAGCAGTGCGTACAGGGGGCCAACCGGAAACACCATATATTTT	CASSAYRGPTGNTIYF
-	TRBV3-1/TRBV3-2	-	TRBJ1-4	TGTGCCAGCAGCCGCCTGCGGGGGGCGGAAAAACTGTTTTTT	CASSRLRGAEKLFF
-	TRBV6-2/TRBV6-3	-	TRBJ1-2	TGTGCCAGCAGTCACCAGGACTATGGCTACACCTTC	CASSHQDYGYTF
once	TRBV6-2/TRBV6-3	-	TRBJ1-2	TGTGCCAGCAGTTACCCGCAGGGCCGGGGCTACACCTTC	CASSYPQGRGYTF
-	TRBV6-2/TRBV6-3	TRBD2	TRBJ2-1	TGTGCCAGCAGTTTCACATGGACTAGCGGGGGGCTGAGCTCCTACAATGAGCAGTTCTTC	CASSFTWTSGGLSSYNEQFF
-	TRBV5-1	-	TRBJ2-1	TGCGCCAGCAGCTTGGTTTCAGCAGGGTCGAATGAGCAGTTCTTC	CASSLVSAGSNEQFF
-	TRBV18	-	TRBJ2-3	TGTGCCAGCTCACCACCGTCGAGGGCAGATACGCAGTATTTT	CASSPPSRADTQYF
few	TRBV15	-	TRBJ1-2	TGTGCCACCAGCAGAGATGGAGGGAATTACTATGGCTACACCTTC	CATSRDGGNYYGYTF
-	TRBV3-1/TRBV3-2	-	TRBJ1-2	TGTGCCAGCAGCCCAGCCGGAGGTGGCTACACCTTC	CASSPAGGGYTF
-	TRBV19	TRBD1	TRBJ2-7	TGTGCCAGTAGTACCAGCGCAGGGGGAAGCGAGCAGTACTTC	CASSTSAGGSEQYF
-	TRBV3-1/TRBV3-2	TRBD1	TRBJ1-1	TGTGCCAGCAGCCAAGATCCGGGGACAGGGGCAGGGAACACTGAAGCTTTCTTT	CASSQDPGTGAGNTEAFF
-	TRBV2	TRBD2	TRBJ2-3	TGTGCCAGCAGTGCTGATTGGCGGGGGGGACGCACAGATACGCAGTATTTT	CASSADWRGGRTDTQYF
-	TRBV9	-	TRBJ2-3	TGTGCCAGCAGCGCCTTAAGCCCAGATACGCAGTATTTT	CASSALSPDTQYF
few	TRBV4-3	-	TRBJ1-6	TGCGCCAGCAGCCAAGGGGGCTTATCGGACCAGTCACCCCTCCACTTT	CASSQGGLSDQSPLHF
-	TRBV19	TRBD1	TRBJ2-7	TGTGCCAGTAGTAAAGGGGAGACAGGGGGCGATTTCGAGCAGTACTTC	CASSKGETGGDFEQYF
once	TRBV30	-	TRBJ2-5	TGTGCCTGGAGTGTACTTAAGGAGACCCAGTACTTC	CAWSVLKETQYF
-	TRBV10-3	TRBD1	TRBJ1-2	TGTGCCATCAGTGACGACAGGGGAAACGCGCAAGGCTACACCTTC	CAISDDRGNAQGYTF
once	TRBV27	-	TRBJ2-7	TGTGCCAGCAGTTCCTGGACCGGGAGTGGTTCCTACGAGCAGTACTTC	CASSSWTGSGSYEQYF
-	TRBV19	-	TRBJ1-5	TGTGCCAGTAGTCCCTCGACAGGACGCAATCAGCCCCAGCATTTT	CASSPSTGRNQPQHF
-	TRBV19	TRBD1	TRBJ1-4	TGTGCCAGTAGTACGACAGGGGGCGCGGATGAAAAACTGTTTTTT	CASSTTGGADEKLFF
many	TRBV7-2	-	TRBJ1-6	TGTGCCAGCAGCTCGCCGAGGTCCGGGTTTGATTCACCCCTCCACTTT	CASSSPRSGFDSPLHF
once	TRBV4-3	-	TRBJ1-1	TGCGCCAGCAGCCAAGCTGCCAGCGGAGTGAACACTGAAGCTTTCTTT	CASSQAASGVNTEAFF
-	TRBV5-4	TRBD2	TRBJ2-7	TGTGCCAGCAGCTTGGAGGCCTCGCGGGGGGCACGTGAGCAGTACTTC	CASSLEASRGAREQYF
-	TRBV9	TRBD1	TRBJ1-3	TGTGCCAGCAGCGCGACAGGGTCTGGAAACACCATATATTTT	CASSATGSGNTIYF
-	TRBV7-2	TRBD1	TRBJ1-4	TGTGCCAGCAGCTTCAGCCCAGGGGGGACTAATGAAAAACTGTTTTTT	CASSFSPGGTNEKLFF
-	TRBV3-1/TRBV3-2	TRBD2	TRBJ2-5	TGTGCCAGCAGCCAAGAAGACGGGGGGGCCGAGACCCAGTACTTC	CASSQEDGGAETQYF
-	TRBV7-6	TRBD2	TRBJ2-2	TGTGCCAGCAGCTCCAAAACTAGCGGGACCGGGGAGCTGTTTTTT	CASSSKTSGTGELFF
-	TRBV12-3/TRBV12-4	TRBD1	TRBJ1-1	TGTGCCAGCAGTTTTAACAGGGGAACTGAAGCTTTCTTT	CASSFNRGTEAFF
-	TRBV4-1	TRBD1	TRBJ1-4	TGCGCCAGCAGCCATGCAGTAGGGGCAGGGGGCTATGAAAAACTGTTTTTT	CASSHAVGAGGYEKLFF
-	TRBV4-1	TRBD2	TRBJ2-3	TGCGCCAGCAGCCAATTAGCGGGGGCGACAGATACGCAGTATTTT	CASSQLAGATDTQYF
-	TRBV4-1	-	TRBJ1-5	TGCGCCAGCAGCCATCAAAGAGGGATTAGCAATCAGCCCCAGCATTTT	CASSHQRGISNQPQHF
-	TRBV7-8	TRBD1	TRBJ2-7	TGTGCCAGCAGCCCATTGGGACAGGGTAACTACGAGCAGTACTTC	CASSPLGQGNYEQYF
once	TRBV15	TRBD1	TRBJ2-5	TGTGCCACAGGGGACAGGGGGCCGGGAGAGACCCAGTACTTC	CATGDRGPGETQYF
-	TRBV5-4	TRBD1	TRBJ1-6	TGTGCCAGCAGCTTGGTGACAGGGGGTAATTCACCCCTCCACTTT	CASSLVTGGNSPLHF
-	TRBV18	TRBD1	TRBJ2-3	TGTGCCACCGGGACAGGGGGCGAAGATACGCAGTATTTT	CATGTGGEDTQYF
once	TRBV4-3	TRBD2	TRBJ2-5	TGCGCCAGCAGCCTCCAGAGGAGTAGCGGGGGGTCAGAGACCCAGTACTTC	CASSLQRSSGGSETQYF